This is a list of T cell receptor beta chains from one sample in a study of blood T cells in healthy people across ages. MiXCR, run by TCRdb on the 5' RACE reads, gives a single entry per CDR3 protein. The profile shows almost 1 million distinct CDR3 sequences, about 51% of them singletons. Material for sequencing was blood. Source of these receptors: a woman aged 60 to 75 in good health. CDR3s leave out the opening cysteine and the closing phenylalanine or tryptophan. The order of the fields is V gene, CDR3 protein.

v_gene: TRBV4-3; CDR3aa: ASSQLLAGHTDTQY
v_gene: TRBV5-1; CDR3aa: ASSLTYSNTEAF
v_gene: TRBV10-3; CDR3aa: AISEKGHEQY
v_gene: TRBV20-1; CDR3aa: SASPLAGVGDTQY
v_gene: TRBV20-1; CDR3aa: NARAPSQGNEQF
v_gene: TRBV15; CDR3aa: ATSRELGFSNQPQH
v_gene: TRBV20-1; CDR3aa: SAPAGPFSGGKETQY
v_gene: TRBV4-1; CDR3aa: ASSQVTGLNTEAF
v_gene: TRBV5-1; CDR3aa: ASSTRRAFTDTQY
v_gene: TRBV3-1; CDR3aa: ACSPGTVYEQY
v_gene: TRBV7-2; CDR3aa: ASSPVSDYGYT
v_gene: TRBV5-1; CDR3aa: ASSSGQGRADTQY
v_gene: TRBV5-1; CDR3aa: ASSLSPEETQY
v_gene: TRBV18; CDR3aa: ATSVRRTQETQY
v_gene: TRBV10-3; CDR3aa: AISAAGTATGETQY
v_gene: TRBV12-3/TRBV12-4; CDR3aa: ASSPVAGWETQY
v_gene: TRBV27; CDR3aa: ASSQTGGGNQPQH
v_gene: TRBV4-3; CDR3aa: ASSQGDRQSIHT
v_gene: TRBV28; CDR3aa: ASSGGTSGKYEQY
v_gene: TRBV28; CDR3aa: ASGRDYNNEQY
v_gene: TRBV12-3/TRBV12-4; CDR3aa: ASSLRFGTSGSNEQF
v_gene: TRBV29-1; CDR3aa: SGVIRGTSGGETQY
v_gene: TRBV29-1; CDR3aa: SVEVTGHGYT
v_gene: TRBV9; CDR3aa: ASSASTGTYGYT
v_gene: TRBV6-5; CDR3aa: ASNTDRGGTDTQY
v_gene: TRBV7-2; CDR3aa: ASNRRSGPGEQY
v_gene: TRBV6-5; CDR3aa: ASTRGTGGSYEQY
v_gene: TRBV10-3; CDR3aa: ATSGSMSYNEQF
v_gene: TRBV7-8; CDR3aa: ASSLVPGSAKEQY
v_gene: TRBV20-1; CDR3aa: SGVSDSYNEQF
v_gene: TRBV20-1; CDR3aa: SARGLGKNIQY
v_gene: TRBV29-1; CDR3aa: SVDIREGRETQY
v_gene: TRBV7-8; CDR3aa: ASSLEVGGLYNEQF
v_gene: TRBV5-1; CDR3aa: ASLGGTTYNEQF
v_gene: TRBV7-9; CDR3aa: ASSLINYRAGLTYEQY
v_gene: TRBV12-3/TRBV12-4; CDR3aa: ASNLAPVNNEQY
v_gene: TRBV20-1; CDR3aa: SASRRTGRDEQF
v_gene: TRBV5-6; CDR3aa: ASSWTGMSEQY
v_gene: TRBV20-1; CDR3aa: SAKISGRVDEQY
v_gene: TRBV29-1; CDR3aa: SVDGLAETYEQY
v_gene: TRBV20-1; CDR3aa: SASRTGLGDEQY
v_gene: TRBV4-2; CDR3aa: ASSQENPYRAQAGYEQY
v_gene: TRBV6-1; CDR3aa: ASRNGGGHYEQY